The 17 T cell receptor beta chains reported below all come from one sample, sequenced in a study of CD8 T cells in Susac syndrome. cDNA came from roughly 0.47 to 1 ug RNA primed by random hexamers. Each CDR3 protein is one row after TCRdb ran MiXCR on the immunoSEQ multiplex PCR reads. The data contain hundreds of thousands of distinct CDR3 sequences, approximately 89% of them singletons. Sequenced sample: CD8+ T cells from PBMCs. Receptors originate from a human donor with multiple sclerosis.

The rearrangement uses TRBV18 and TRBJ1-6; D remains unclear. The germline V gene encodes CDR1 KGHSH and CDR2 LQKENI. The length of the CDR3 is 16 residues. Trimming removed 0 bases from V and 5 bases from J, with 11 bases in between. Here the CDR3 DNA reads TGTGCCAGCTCACCACCGGAGGGTTCGGATAATTCACCCCTCCACTTT. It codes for CASSPPEGSDNSPLHF. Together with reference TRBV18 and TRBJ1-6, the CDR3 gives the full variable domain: NAGVMQNPRHLVRRRGQEARLRCSPMKGHSHVYWYRQLPEEGLKFMVYLQKENIIDESGMPKERFSAEFPKEGPSILRIQQVVRGDSAAYFCASSPPEGSDNSPLHFGNGTRLTVT.

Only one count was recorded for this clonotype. CDR3 protein: CASSITGGGETQYF. DNA of the CDR3: TGTGCCAGCAGTATTACAGGGGGCGGTGAGACCCAGTACTTC. The rearrangement joins TRBV12-3 or TRBV12-4 to TRBJ2-5, with 9 bases aligning to TRBD1. Trimming took 5 bases from V and 5 from J; bases not matched to a gene: 6. The CDR3 consists of 14 residues.

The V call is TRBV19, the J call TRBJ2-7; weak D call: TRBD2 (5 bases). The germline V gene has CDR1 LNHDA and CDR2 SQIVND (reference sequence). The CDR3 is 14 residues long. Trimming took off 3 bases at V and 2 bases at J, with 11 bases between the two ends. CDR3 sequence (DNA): TGTGCCAGTAGTATGGACCCGGGAACCTACGAGCAGTACTTC. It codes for CASSMDPGTYEQYF.

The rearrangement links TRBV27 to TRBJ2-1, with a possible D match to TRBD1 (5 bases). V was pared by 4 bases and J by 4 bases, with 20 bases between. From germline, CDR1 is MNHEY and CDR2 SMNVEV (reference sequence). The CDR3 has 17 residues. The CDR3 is CASSSLVGPELYNEQFF. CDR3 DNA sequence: TGTGCCAGCAGTTCATTGGTGGGGCCGGAACTTTACAATGAGCAGTTCTTC.

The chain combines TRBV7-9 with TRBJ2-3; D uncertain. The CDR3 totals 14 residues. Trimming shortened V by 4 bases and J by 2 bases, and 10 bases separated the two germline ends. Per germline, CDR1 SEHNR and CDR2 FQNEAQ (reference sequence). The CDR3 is CASSSVENTDTQYF. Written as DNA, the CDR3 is TGTGCCAGCAGCTCCGTAGAAAACACAGATACGCAGTATTTT.

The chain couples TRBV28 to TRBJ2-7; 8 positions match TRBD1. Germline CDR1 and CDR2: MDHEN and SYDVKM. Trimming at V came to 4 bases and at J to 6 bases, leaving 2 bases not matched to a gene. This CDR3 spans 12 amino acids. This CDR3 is CASSWTGTEQYF. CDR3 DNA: TGTGCCAGCAGTTGGACAGGGACCGAGCAGTACTTC.

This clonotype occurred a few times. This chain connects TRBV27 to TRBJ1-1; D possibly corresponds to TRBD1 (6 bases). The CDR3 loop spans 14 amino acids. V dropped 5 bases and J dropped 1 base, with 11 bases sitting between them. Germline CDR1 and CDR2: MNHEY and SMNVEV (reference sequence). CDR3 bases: TGTGCCAGCAGTCTCAGGGGAGGGAACACTGAAGCTTTCTTT. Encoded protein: CASSLRGGNTEAFF.

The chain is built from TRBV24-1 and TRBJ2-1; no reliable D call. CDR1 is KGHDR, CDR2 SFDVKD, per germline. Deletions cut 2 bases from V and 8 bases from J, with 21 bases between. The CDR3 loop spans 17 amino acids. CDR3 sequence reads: CATSDSHIAYEQDEQFF. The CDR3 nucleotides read TGTGCCACCAGTGATTCGCACATAGCATATGAGCAAGATGAGCAGTTCTTC.

This CDR3 reads CSVRTGAGYEQYF. The CDR3 nucleotides are TGCAGCGTTAGGACAGGAGCTGGGTACGAGCAGTACTTC. The rearrangement joins TRBV29-1 to TRBJ2-7, with TRBD1 matching over 7 bases. V lost 5 bases, J lost 4 bases, and 8 bases stayed unmatched. The CDR3 is made up of 13 amino acids. CDR1 and CDR2 from the germline V gene are SQVTM and ANQGSEA.

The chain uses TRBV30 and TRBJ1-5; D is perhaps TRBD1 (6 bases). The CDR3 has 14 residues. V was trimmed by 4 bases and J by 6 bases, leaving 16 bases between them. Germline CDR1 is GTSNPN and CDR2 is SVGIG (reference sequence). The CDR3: CAWTSSGGGQPQHF. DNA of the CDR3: TGTGCCTGGACCTCATCGGGGGGCGGTCAGCCCCAGCATTTT.

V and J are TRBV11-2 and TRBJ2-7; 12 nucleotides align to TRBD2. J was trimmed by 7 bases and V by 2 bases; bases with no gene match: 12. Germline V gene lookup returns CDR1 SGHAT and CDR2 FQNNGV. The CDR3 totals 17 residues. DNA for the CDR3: TGTGCCAGCAGCTTAACTAGCGGGGGGCCCGCCTTTGGGGAGCAGTACTTC. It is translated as CASSLTSGGPAFGEQYF.

CDR3 coding DNA: TGTGCCAGCAGCCAAGCCCCCGGGGGGGATCCTAGCACAGATACGCAGTATTTT. As protein: CASSQAPGGDPSTDTQYF. The chain combines TRBV3-1 with TRBJ2-3; 8 positions match TRBD2. Germline CDR1 and CDR2: LGHDT and YNNKEL (reference sequence). The J segment lost 0 bases and the V segment lost 1 base, leaving 9 bases of the junction unmatched. The CDR3 has 18 amino acids.

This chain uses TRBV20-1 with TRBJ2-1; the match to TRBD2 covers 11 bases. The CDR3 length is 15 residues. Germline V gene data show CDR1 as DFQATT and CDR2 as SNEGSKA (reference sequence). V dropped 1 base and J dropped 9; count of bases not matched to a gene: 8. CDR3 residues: CSARVRGTSGIEQFF. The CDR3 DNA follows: TGCAGTGCTAGAGTCCGAGGGACTAGCGGTATTGAGCAGTTCTTC.

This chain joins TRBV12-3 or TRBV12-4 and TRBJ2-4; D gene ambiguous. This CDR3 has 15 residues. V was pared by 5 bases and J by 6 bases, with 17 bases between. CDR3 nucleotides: TGTGCCAGCAGTCCAGAGACAATGAGGACAAACATTCAGTACTTC. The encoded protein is CASSPETMRTNIQYF.

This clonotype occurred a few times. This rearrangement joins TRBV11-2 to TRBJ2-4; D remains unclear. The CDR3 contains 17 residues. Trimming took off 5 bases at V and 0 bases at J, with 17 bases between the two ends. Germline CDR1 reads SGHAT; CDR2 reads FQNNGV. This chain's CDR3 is CASSRPFFSLAKNIQYF. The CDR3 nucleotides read TGTGCCAGCAGCCGACCTTTCTTCAGCCTAGCCAAAAACATTCAGTACTTC.

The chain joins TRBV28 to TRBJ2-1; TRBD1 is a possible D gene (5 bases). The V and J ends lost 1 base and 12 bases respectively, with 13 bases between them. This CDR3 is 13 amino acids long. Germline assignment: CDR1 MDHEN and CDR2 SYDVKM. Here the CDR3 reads CASSLSRTLLQFF. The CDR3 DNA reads TGTGCCAGCAGTTTATCCCGGACACTACTGCAGTTCTTC.

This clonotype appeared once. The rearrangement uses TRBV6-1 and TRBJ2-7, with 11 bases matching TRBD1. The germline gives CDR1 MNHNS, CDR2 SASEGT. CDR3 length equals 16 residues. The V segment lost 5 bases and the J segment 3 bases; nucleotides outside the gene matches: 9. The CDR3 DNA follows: TGTGCCAGCAGTACCAACCCCGGGACAGGGGGCTACGAGCAGTACTTC. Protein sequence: CASSTNPGTGGYEQYF.